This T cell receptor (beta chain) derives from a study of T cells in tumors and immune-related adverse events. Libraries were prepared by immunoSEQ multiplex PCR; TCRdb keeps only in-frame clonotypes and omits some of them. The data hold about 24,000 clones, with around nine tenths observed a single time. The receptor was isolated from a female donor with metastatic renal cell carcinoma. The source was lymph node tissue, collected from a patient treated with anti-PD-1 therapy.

CDR3 coding DNA: TGTGCCAGTAGTAAGGACAACCCCGGGGAGACCCAGTACTTC. Its protein product is CASSKDNPGETQYF. The genes are TRBV19 and TRBJ2-5, with D possibly being TRBD1 (5 bases). This CDR3 spans 14 amino acids. The V gene lost 4 bases and the J gene lost 5 bases, with 14 bases spanning the gap. The germline V gene encodes CDR1 LNHDA and CDR2 SQIVND (reference sequence).